Listed below are T cell receptor beta chains from one sample, sequenced in a study of Graves' ophthalmopathy and Graves' hyperthyroidism. TCRdb ran MiXCR on the multiplex PCR reads and lists one entry per CDR3 protein. This sample has about 1.2 million distinct CDR3 sequences, with 35% to 40% found just once. What was sequenced was peripheral blood or thyroid tissue (not recorded which). These receptors all stem from an adult man with Graves' hyperthyroidism. CDR3s include the opening cysteine and the closing phenylalanine or tryptophan. A D gene is named only where the DNA matches it firmly. Clone size is stated in some rows and not others, as once, few, many or a class when expanded.

size: -; D: TRBD1; V: TRBV5-6; J: TRBJ1-2; DNA: TGTGCCAGCGTACGAGGGGGCGATGACTACACCTTC; CDR3: CASVRGGDDYTF
size: -; D: TRBD1; V: TRBV29-1; J: TRBJ2-6; DNA: TGCAGCGTCCCGACCGGACAGGGCCACTTATCTGGGGCCAACGTCCTGACTTTC; CDR3: CSVPTGQGHLSGANVLTF
size: -; D: -; V: TRBV4-3; J: TRBJ1-6; DNA: TGCGCCAGCAGCCAAGATGAGCAGGGGCATAATTCACCCCTCCACTTT; CDR3: CASSQDEQGHNSPLHF
size: once; D: -; V: TRBV10-3; J: TRBJ2-6; DNA: TGTGCCATCAGTGGACAGGGAGGCTCTGGGGCCAACGTCCTGACTTTC; CDR3: CAISGQGGSGANVLTF
size: -; D: -; V: TRBV10-3; J: TRBJ1-6; DNA: TGTGCCATCACGGTGGGAGAAAATTCACCCCTCCACTTT; CDR3: CAITVGENSPLHF
size: -; D: TRBD1; V: TRBV29-1; J: TRBJ2-7; DNA: TGCAGCTTACGGCGACAGGGATACCACGAGCAGTACTTC; CDR3: CSLRRQGYHEQYF
size: many; D: -; V: TRBV20-1; J: TRBJ2-7; DNA: TGCAGTGCCACCCCCCCCATGTACGAGCAGTACTTC; CDR3: CSATPPMYEQYF
size: once; D: -; V: TRBV10-3; J: TRBJ1-6; DNA: TGTGCCATCAGTGACGAAGGACAGTATAATTCACCCCTCCACTTT; CDR3: CAISDEGQYNSPLHF
size: few; D: -; V: TRBV4-3; J: TRBJ1-1; DNA: TGCGCCAGCAGCCAAGGGAGTTTAGTTGGCACTGAAGCTTTCTTT; CDR3: CASSQGSLVGTEAFF
size: few; D: TRBD2; V: TRBV20-1; J: TRBJ2-7; DNA: TGCAGTGCTCCTCGAGGGATAGCGGGGGGAAACGAGCAGTACTTC; CDR3: CSAPRGIAGGNEQYF
size: many; D: TRBD1; V: TRBV6-2/TRBV6-3; J: TRBJ2-5; DNA: TGTGCCAGCAGACGGGACAGACCAGAGACCCAGTACTTC; CDR3: CASRRDRPETQYF
size: -; D: -; V: TRBV24-1; J: TRBJ2-7; DNA: TGTGCCACCAGTGCTCGCAGCGGTAGGAGCGAGCAGTACTTC; CDR3: CATSARSGRSEQYF
size: -; D: -; V: TRBV2; J: TRBJ2-6; DNA: TGTGCCAGCAGTGATTCGAGGGGGGCCAACGTCCTGACTTTC; CDR3: CASSDSRGANVLTF
size: few; D: TRBD1; V: TRBV10-3; J: TRBJ2-5; DNA: TGTGCCATCAGTGCGGGACAGGGCCAAGAGACCCAGTACTTC; CDR3: CAISAGQGQETQYF
size: -; D: TRBD2; V: TRBV20-1; J: TRBJ2-5; DNA: TGCAGTGTTACTAGCGGGGGGATTGAGACCCAGTACTTC; CDR3: CSVTSGGIETQYF
size: -; D: -; V: TRBV15; J: TRBJ1-2; DNA: TGTGCCACCAGCAGCCCTATGGGGGAGGGAAGCAACTATGGCTACACCTTC; CDR3: CATSSPMGEGSNYGYTF
size: many; D: TRBD1; V: TRBV5-5; J: TRBJ2-7; DNA: TGTGCCAGCAGATCGCCGGGACAGGGATCCTACGAGCAGTACTTC; CDR3: CASRSPGQGSYEQYF
size: once; D: TRBD1; V: TRBV20-1; J: TRBJ2-7; DNA: TGCAGTGCCACGGGACAGGCGGGGTGGAGCTACGAGCAGTACTTC; CDR3: CSATGQAGWSYEQYF
size: many; D: -; V: TRBV7-6; J: TRBJ2-5; DNA: TGTGCCAGCAGCTTAACAGGGGAGGGGAACCAGTACTTC; CDR3: CASSLTGEGNQYF
size: few; D: -; V: TRBV9; J: TRBJ1-2; DNA: TGTGCCAGCAGCGCCTCGGGCAGTCTCACCGCTATCTATGGCTACACCTTC; CDR3: CASSASGSLTAIYGYTF
size: -; D: TRBD1; V: TRBV12-3/TRBV12-4; J: TRBJ1-5; DNA: TGTGCCAGCAGTTTCACGGACAGGGCCCAGCCCCAGCATTTT; CDR3: CASSFTDRAQPQHF
size: -; D: TRBD1; V: TRBV7-3; J: TRBJ2-1; DNA: TGTGCCAGCAGCTTGGACAGGGCCAACAATGAGCAGTTCTTC; CDR3: CASSLDRANNEQFF
size: few; D: -; V: TRBV10-3; J: TRBJ2-6; DNA: TGTGCCAGCAGTTACTTAGTCACTAAGGGATCTGGGGCCAACGTCCTGACTTTC; CDR3: CASSYLVTKGSGANVLTF
size: -; D: -; V: TRBV10-3; J: TRBJ2-5; DNA: TGTGCCATCGGGGCAGGGGAAAGCATGCAGCCCCAGTACTTC; CDR3: CAIGAGESMQPQYF
size: -; D: TRBD2; V: TRBV10-3; J: TRBJ2-7; DNA: TGTGCCAGCAGTTACGGGACTAGCGGGGTTTACGAGCAGTACTTC; CDR3: CASSYGTSGVYEQYF
size: -; D: -; V: TRBV20-1; J: TRBJ1-1; DNA: TGCAGTGCTCGGTGGGGGGTTACGACTGAAGCTTTCTTT; CDR3: CSARWGVTTEAFF
size: few; D: TRBD1; V: TRBV12-3/TRBV12-4; J: TRBJ2-5; DNA: TGTGCCAGCACCTTGAATGAGGGACAGATCGAGACCCAGTACTTC; CDR3: CASTLNEGQIETQYF
size: many; D: TRBD1; V: TRBV20-1; J: TRBJ1-1; DNA: TGCAGTGCTAGAGTATTTCGGCAGGGGGCGCGTTGGGGCACTGAAGCTTTCTTT; CDR3: CSARVFRQGARWGTEAFF
size: -; D: -; V: TRBV9; J: TRBJ1-2; DNA: TGTGCCAGCAGCGTGACCGAGGACACATATGGCTACACCTTC; CDR3: CASSVTEDTYGYTF
size: few; D: TRBD1; V: TRBV4-3; J: TRBJ1-6; DNA: TGCGCCAGCAGCCAAGGGACAGGAGATTCACCCCTCCACTTT; CDR3: CASSQGTGDSPLHF
size: many; D: -; V: TRBV14; J: TRBJ1-2; DNA: TGTGCCAGCAGCCAAGATCATCCAGGGGCAGGCTATGGCTACACCTTC; CDR3: CASSQDHPGAGYGYTF
size: -; D: -; V: TRBV18; J: TRBJ2-5; DNA: TGTGCCAGCTCACCACCCTCAGTAAGGGGCGCGACGGAGACCCAGTACTTC; CDR3: CASSPPSVRGATETQYF
size: -; D: -; V: TRBV29-1; J: TRBJ1-2; DNA: TGCAGCGTTGTCGGGGGGCTGGGCTACACCTTC; CDR3: CSVVGGLGYTF
size: -; D: -; V: TRBV29-1; J: TRBJ1-2; DNA: TGCAGCGTTGTTTTGCGGGGGGCGAATGGCTACACCTTC; CDR3: CSVVLRGANGYTF
size: many; D: -; V: TRBV7-2; J: TRBJ2-5; DNA: TGTGCCAGCAGCGCGGACAGTAGCCAAGAGACCCAGTACTTC; CDR3: CASSADSSQETQYF
size: -; D: TRBD1; V: TRBV4-1; J: TRBJ1-5; DNA: TGCGCCAGCAGCCCAGCGGGGACAGGGTATGAGCCCCAGCATTTT; CDR3: CASSPAGTGYEPQHF
size: -; D: -; V: TRBV14; J: TRBJ1-3; DNA: TGTGCCAGCAGCCCTCAGGGCCCGGGGAGTCGCCGGCCGAACACCATATATTTT; CDR3: CASSPQGPGSRRPNTIYF
size: many; D: -; V: TRBV7-6; J: TRBJ2-5; DNA: TGTGCCAGCAGCTTAGCGAAGTGGACAGCACAAGAGACCCAGTACTTC; CDR3: CASSLAKWTAQETQYF
size: many; D: -; V: TRBV19; J: TRBJ2-5; DNA: TGTGCCAGTACGGCCAGGACGGAACTCCAAGAGACCCAGTACTTC; CDR3: CASTARTELQETQYF
size: few; D: TRBD1; V: TRBV24-1; J: TRBJ2-3; DNA: TGTGCCACCAGTGATTGGAACAGGGGATCCCGGGATACGCAGTATTTT; CDR3: CATSDWNRGSRDTQYF
size: few; D: -; V: TRBV11-2; J: TRBJ1-2; DNA: TGTGCCAGCAGCTTAGGCGAGACAATCAGCTATGGCTACACCTTC; CDR3: CASSLGETISYGYTF
size: -; D: -; V: TRBV9; J: TRBJ1-2; DNA: TGTGCCAGCAGCGAAGGGGGATGGGGCTACACCTTC; CDR3: CASSEGGWGYTF
size: few; D: -; V: TRBV12-3/TRBV12-4; J: TRBJ2-2; DNA: TGTGCCAGCAGCCAAGATGCGGACGGCGGGGAGCTGTTTTTT; CDR3: CASSQDADGGELFF
size: -; D: -; V: TRBV7-9; J: TRBJ1-6; DNA: TGTGCCAGCAGCTTACGCCTAACTAGCAATCAGCCCCTCCACTTT; CDR3: CASSLRLTSNQPLHF
size: -; D: -; V: TRBV12-3/TRBV12-4; J: TRBJ1-5; DNA: TGTGCCAGCAGTTTAGCAGAGAGGGCTAGCAATCAGCCCCAGCATTTT; CDR3: CASSLAERASNQPQHF
size: many; D: -; V: TRBV7-2; J: TRBJ2-5; DNA: TGTGCCAGCAGCGGACGGACAGCTCAAGAGACCCAGTACTTC; CDR3: CASSGRTAQETQYF
size: few; D: -; V: TRBV19; J: TRBJ2-2; DNA: TGTGCCAGTAAAGTAAAGGCGTATGGGAAGGACACCGGGGAGCTGTTTTTT; CDR3: CASKVKAYGKDTGELFF
size: once; D: TRBD2; V: TRBV5-1; J: TRBJ2-5; DNA: TGCGCCAGCAGAAACCGAAGGGGCCGCTGGGGAACTAGCGGGACCCAGTACTTC; CDR3: CASRNRRGRWGTSGTQYF
size: -; D: -; V: TRBV6-5; J: TRBJ1-2; DNA: TGTGCCAGCAGTTCCTCCTCTTGGGACATTGGCGGGGTAGACTATGGCTACACCTTC; CDR3: CASSSSSWDIGGVDYGYTF
size: -; D: TRBD1; V: TRBV7-3; J: TRBJ2-7; DNA: TGTGCCAGCAGCATGGACAGGGGAAAGGCCTACGAGCAGTACTTC; CDR3: CASSMDRGKAYEQYF
size: -; D: -; V: TRBV12-3/TRBV12-4; J: TRBJ1-2; DNA: TGTGCCAGCAGTCGAAAGGCAGGGCACGGTTACACCTTC; CDR3: CASSRKAGHGYTF
size: -; D: TRBD1; V: TRBV15; J: TRBJ2-5; DNA: TGTGCCACCAGCTCCCGGACAGGGGGTTACCAAGAGACCCAGTACTTC; CDR3: CATSSRTGGYQETQYF
size: few; D: TRBD2; V: TRBV12-3/TRBV12-4; J: TRBJ2-7; DNA: TGTGCCAGCAGCCCCGCGGTACTAGCGGGCTACGAGCAGTACTTC; CDR3: CASSPAVLAGYEQYF
size: few; D: TRBD1; V: TRBV2; J: TRBJ2-7; DNA: TGTGCCAGCAGTGAAGGGACAGGGAAATACGAGCAGTACTTC; CDR3: CASSEGTGKYEQYF
size: many; D: -; V: TRBV7-2; J: TRBJ2-7; DNA: TGTGCCAGCGGCCACGACTGGAACTACGAGCAGTACTTC; CDR3: CASGHDWNYEQYF
size: many; D: TRBD1; V: TRBV2; J: TRBJ1-1; DNA: TGTGCCAGCAGCTCCGGGACAGGGAACACTGAAGCTTTCTTT; CDR3: CASSSGTGNTEAFF